This T cell receptor beta chain was sequenced in a study of T cells in Graves' hyperthyroidism and ophthalmopathy. Study context: Peripheral blood was obtained at initial diagnosis, preceding any treatment. Whole-study findings and limits: Blood also contained most expanded thyroid clonotypes above 0.001.

This clonotype was counted ten times or more. Its antigen is as yet unknown. One end of the junction is discordant with germline, which a read error may explain. Regions amplified from RNA transcripts were the TCR beta CDR3 regions. The HTBI primer set served for first-round RT-PCR of the TCR CDR3. TCRdb recomputed calls from the multiplex PCR reads with MiXCR, one row per CDR3 protein. The table lists hundreds of thousands of distinct CDR3 sequences, 15% to 20% of them singletons, with over 45% in the top ten. Disease lasting under 3 months, a NOSPECS grade of at least 4, and a Clinical Activity Score of at least 3 were features of the ophthalmopathy patients. The CDR3 consists of 13 residues.

This chain links TRBV12-3 or TRBV12-4 with TRBJ1-2, with D perhaps TRBD1 (6 bases). The clonotype was recovered from a man in his forties with Graves' ophthalmopathy. Sequenced sample: blood. The CDR3 DNA reads as TGTGCCAGCAGCCCCTACAGGGACTACGGCTACACCTTC. It codes for CASSPYRDYGYTF.